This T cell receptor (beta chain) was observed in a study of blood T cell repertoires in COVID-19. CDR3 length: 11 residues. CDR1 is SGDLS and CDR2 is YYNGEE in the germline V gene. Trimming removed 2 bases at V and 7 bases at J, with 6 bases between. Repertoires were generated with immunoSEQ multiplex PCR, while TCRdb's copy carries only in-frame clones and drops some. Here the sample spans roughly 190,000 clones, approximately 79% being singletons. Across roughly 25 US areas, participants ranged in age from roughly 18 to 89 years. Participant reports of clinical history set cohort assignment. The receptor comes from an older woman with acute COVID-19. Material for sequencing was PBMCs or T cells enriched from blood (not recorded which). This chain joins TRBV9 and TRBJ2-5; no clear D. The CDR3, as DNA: TGTGCCAGCAGCGTCGGGTCGACCCAGTACTTC. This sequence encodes CASSVGSTQYF. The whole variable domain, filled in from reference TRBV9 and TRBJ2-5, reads DSGVTQTPKHLITATGQRVTLRCSPRSGDLSVYWYQQSLDQGLQFLIQYYNGEERAKGNILERFSAQQFPDLHSELNLSSLELGDSALYFCASSVGSTQYFGPGTRLLVL.